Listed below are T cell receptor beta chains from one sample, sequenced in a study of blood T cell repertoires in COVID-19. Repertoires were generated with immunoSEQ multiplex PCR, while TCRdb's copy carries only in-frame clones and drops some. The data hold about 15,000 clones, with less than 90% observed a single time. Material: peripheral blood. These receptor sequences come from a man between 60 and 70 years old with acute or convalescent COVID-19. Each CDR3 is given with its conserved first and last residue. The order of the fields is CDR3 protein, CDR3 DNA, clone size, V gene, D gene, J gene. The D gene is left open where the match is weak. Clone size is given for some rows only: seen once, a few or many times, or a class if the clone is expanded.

CDR3aa: CASSLRGGSSGNTIYF
CDR3nt: TGTGCCAGCAGCTTAAGAGGGGGCAGCTCTGGAAACACCATATATTTT
abundance: .
v_gene: TRBV7-8
d_gene: TRBD1
j_gene: TRBJ1-3

CDR3aa: CASSYNPGSEQYF
CDR3nt: TGTGCCAGCAGTTACAACCCTGGCTCCGAGCAGTACTTC
abundance: .
v_gene: TRBV6-5
d_gene: .
j_gene: TRBJ2-7

CDR3aa: CASSYSGTRIYEQYF
CDR3nt: TGTGCCAGCAGCTATTCCGGGACTAGAATCTACGAGCAGTACTTC
abundance: .
v_gene: TRBV28
d_gene: TRBD2
j_gene: TRBJ2-7

CDR3aa: CASSAGTGDGTQYF
CDR3nt: TGTGCCAGCAGCGCCGGGACAGGGGACGGGACCCAGTACTTC
abundance: .
v_gene: TRBV9
d_gene: TRBD1
j_gene: TRBJ2-5

CDR3aa: CASSEAIGGRSSEQYF
CDR3nt: TGTGCCAGCAGTGAAGCAATCGGGGGGCGGAGTTCCGAGCAGTACTTC
abundance: .
v_gene: TRBV2
d_gene: .
j_gene: TRBJ2-7

CDR3aa: CASSLIGEAFF
CDR3nt: TGTGCCAGCAGTTTAATCGGGGAAGCTTTCTTT
abundance: .
v_gene: TRBV28
d_gene: .
j_gene: TRBJ1-1

CDR3aa: CASSQRRTGERFGQETQYF
CDR3nt: TGTGCCAGCAGCCAAAGGAGGACAGGGGAAAGATTTGGCCAAGAGACCCAGTACTTC
abundance: .
v_gene: TRBV3-1/TRBV3-2
d_gene: TRBD1
j_gene: TRBJ2-5

CDR3aa: CASSQQGAYGYTF
CDR3nt: TGTGCCAGCAGCCAACAGGGGGCCTATGGCTACACCTTC
abundance: few
v_gene: TRBV7-6
d_gene: TRBD1
j_gene: TRBJ1-2

CDR3aa: CASSRGPNEKLFF
CDR3nt: TGTGCCAGCTCGCGGGGACCTAATGAAAAACTGTTTTTT
abundance: .
v_gene: TRBV9
d_gene: .
j_gene: TRBJ1-4

CDR3aa: CAAASGTGVYYGYTF
CDR3nt: TGTGCCGCAGCTTCCGGGACAGGGGTTTACTATGGCTACACCTTC
abundance: .
v_gene: TRBV27
d_gene: TRBD1
j_gene: TRBJ1-2

CDR3aa: CASSRTSGTQETQYF
CDR3nt: TGTGCCAGCAGCCGTACTAGCGGCACCCAAGAGACCCAGTACTTC
abundance: .
v_gene: TRBV3-1/TRBV3-2
d_gene: TRBD2
j_gene: TRBJ2-5

CDR3aa: CASTRASGSLSHDTQYF
CDR3nt: TGTGCCAGCACCCGGGCTAGCGGGAGTCTTTCACATGATACGCAGTATTTT
abundance: .
v_gene: TRBV2
d_gene: TRBD2
j_gene: TRBJ2-3

CDR3aa: CASSLLPSTGGTYGYTF
CDR3nt: TGCGCCAGCAGCTTACTACCCTCGACAGGGGGCACCTATGGCTACACCTTC
abundance: .
v_gene: TRBV5-1
d_gene: TRBD1
j_gene: TRBJ1-2

CDR3aa: CASSGETGGTDTQYF
CDR3nt: TGCGCCAGCAGTGGAGAGACAGGGGGCACAGATACGCAGTATTTT
abundance: .
v_gene: TRBV10-1
d_gene: TRBD1
j_gene: TRBJ2-3

CDR3aa: CASSLSPGLAGAGTGELFF
CDR3nt: TGTGCCAGCAGCTTAAGCCCGGGACTAGCGGGAGCGGGCACCGGGGAGCTGTTTTTT
abundance: .
v_gene: TRBV7-3
d_gene: TRBD2
j_gene: TRBJ2-2

CDR3aa: CASILDRAGNTIYF
CDR3nt: TGTGCCAGCATACTCGACAGGGCCGGAAACACCATATATTTT
abundance: .
v_gene: TRBV28
d_gene: TRBD1
j_gene: TRBJ1-3

CDR3aa: CASSQGQGSSGYGYTF
CDR3nt: TGTGCCAGCAGCCAGGGACAGGGATCTTCAGGCTATGGCTACACCTTC
abundance: .
v_gene: TRBV3-1/TRBV3-2
d_gene: TRBD1
j_gene: TRBJ1-2

CDR3aa: CASSLDTSGLNTGELFF
CDR3nt: TGCGCCAGCAGCTTGGATACTAGCGGGTTGAACACCGGGGAGCTGTTTTTT
abundance: .
v_gene: TRBV5-1
d_gene: TRBD2
j_gene: TRBJ2-2

CDR3aa: CASSRTSGGPGFF
CDR3nt: TGTGCCAGCAGCCGGACTAGCGGGGGGCCGGGGTTCTTC
abundance: .
v_gene: TRBV3-1/TRBV3-2
d_gene: TRBD2
j_gene: TRBJ2-1

CDR3aa: CASSADGYNSPLHF
CDR3nt: TGTGCCAGCAGCGCCGACGGGTATAATTCACCCCTCCACTTT
abundance: .
v_gene: TRBV2
d_gene: .
j_gene: TRBJ1-6

CDR3aa: CASSLEGLLNTEAFF
CDR3nt: TGCGCCAGCAGCTTGGAGGGGCTGCTGAACACTGAAGCTTTCTTT
abundance: .
v_gene: TRBV5-1
d_gene: .
j_gene: TRBJ1-1

CDR3aa: CASSSNSGIHYEQYF
CDR3nt: TGTGCCAGCAGTTCCAACTCCGGGATCCACTACGAGCAGTACTTC
abundance: .
v_gene: TRBV27
d_gene: .
j_gene: TRBJ2-7

CDR3aa: CASSLETGQPQHF
CDR3nt: TGTGCCAGCAGCTTAGAAACCGGTCAGCCCCAGCATTTT
abundance: .
v_gene: TRBV7-9
d_gene: .
j_gene: TRBJ1-5

CDR3aa: CASSTSGVSYNEQFF
CDR3nt: TGCGCCAGCTCGACTAGCGGGGTCTCCTACAATGAGCAGTTCTTC
abundance: .
v_gene: TRBV5-1
d_gene: TRBD2
j_gene: TRBJ2-1

CDR3aa: CSVGGQSMNTEAFF
CDR3nt: TGCAGCGTTGGCGGACAGTCTATGAACACTGAAGCTTTCTTT
abundance: .
v_gene: TRBV29-1
d_gene: .
j_gene: TRBJ1-1

CDR3aa: CASRGLADTDTQYF
CDR3nt: TGTGCCAGCCGCGGGCTAGCGGACACAGATACGCAGTATTTT
abundance: .
v_gene: TRBV28
d_gene: TRBD2
j_gene: TRBJ2-3

CDR3aa: CASSVGTGTYEQYF
CDR3nt: TGTGCCAGTAGTGTCGGGACAGGTACCTACGAGCAGTACTTC
abundance: medium-sized
v_gene: TRBV19
d_gene: TRBD1
j_gene: TRBJ2-7

CDR3aa: CASSLAQAGAGELFF
CDR3nt: TGCGCCAGCAGCTTGGCCCAGGCAGGGGCCGGGGAGCTGTTTTTT
abundance: .
v_gene: TRBV5-1
d_gene: .
j_gene: TRBJ2-2

CDR3aa: CASSRDRDTNEKLFF
CDR3nt: TGTGCCAGCAGCCGGGACAGGGACACTAATGAAAAACTGTTTTTT
abundance: .
v_gene: TRBV6-5
d_gene: TRBD1
j_gene: TRBJ1-4

CDR3aa: CASTSGYGNTIYF
CDR3nt: TGTGCCAGCACTTCAGGGTATGGAAACACCATATATTTT
abundance: .
v_gene: TRBV11-2
d_gene: .
j_gene: TRBJ1-3

CDR3aa: CATSDLGQTSSGANVLTF
CDR3nt: TGTGCCACCAGTGACCTGGGACAGACAAGCTCTGGGGCCAACGTCCTGACTTTC
abundance: .
v_gene: TRBV24-1
d_gene: TRBD1
j_gene: TRBJ2-6